The rows below give T cell receptor beta chains drawn from one sample of a study of blood T cell repertoires in COVID-19. Sequencing was performed with immunoSEQ multiplex PCR; in TCRdb, only in-frame clones are kept and a portion is missing. Here the sample spans 250,000 to 350,000 clones, about 81% being singletons. Source material: peripheral blood. The receptors were gathered from a human donor with COVID-19, enrolled during active disease. The donor label of this sample is uncertain. Both conserved end residues are part of each CDR3. A D gene is named only where the DNA matches it firmly. Part of the rows lack a size; the others show once, few, many or a class for expanded clones.

v_gene	j_gene	abundance	d_gene	CDR3nt	CDR3aa
TRBV28	TRBJ1-2	.	TRBD1	TGTGCCAGCAGTCCCTCATTTCCTCGGGACAGCGCAAATGGCTACACCTTC	CASSPSFPRDSANGYTF
TRBV6-5	TRBJ1-5	.	TRBD1	TGTGCCAGCAGCAGGGGGCGCAATCAGCCCCAGCATTTT	CASSRGRNQPQHF
TRBV12-3/TRBV12-4	TRBJ2-2	.	.	TGTGCCAGCATACGCGGTGGGACCGGGGAGCTGTTTTTT	CASIRGGTGELFF
TRBV5-1	TRBJ2-1	few	TRBD1	TGCGCCAGCAGCTCGGACAGGACAAACTACAATGAGCAGTTCTTC	CASSSDRTNYNEQFF
TRBV3-1/TRBV3-2	TRBJ1-3	.	.	TGTGCCAGCAGCCAAAACCAGGGCTCTGGAAACACCATATATTTT	CASSQNQGSGNTIYF
TRBV5-4	TRBJ1-4	.	TRBD1	TGTGCCAGCAGCCGTACCCCCGGGACAGGGGGAATGGATAATGAAAAACTGTTTTTT	CASSRTPGTGGMDNEKLFF
TRBV7-2	TRBJ2-5	few	TRBD1	TGTGCCAGCAGCTTAGGGGACAGGGTGGAGACCCAGTACTTC	CASSLGDRVETQYF
TRBV5-1	TRBJ1-1	.	TRBD1	TGCGCCAGCAGCCTTATGGCGGGACAGGGGGGCACTGAAGCTTTCTTT	CASSLMAGQGGTEAFF
TRBV6-6	TRBJ2-7	.	TRBD1	TGTGCCAGCAGTCGACAAGCCGGAACGGGGACAGGGAACGAGCAGTACTTC	CASSRQAGTGTGNEQYF
TRBV5-5	TRBJ2-7	once	TRBD2	TGTGCCAGCAGCCTACGAGGGGGGACTAGCGGGCCCGGAAGCTCCTACGAGCAGTACTTC	CASSLRGGTSGPGSSYEQYF
TRBV11-3	TRBJ2-7	.	.	TGTGCCAGCAGCTTAGGGGCGGGCCCCCGGTACGAGCAGTACTTC	CASSLGAGPRYEQYF
TRBV7-9	TRBJ2-1	.	TRBD2	TGTGCCAGCAGCTCACCCCCCCGGCGGGAGTTATCCTACAATGAGCAGTTCTTC	CASSSPPRRELSYNEQFF
TRBV3-1/TRBV3-2	TRBJ1-3	.	.	TGTGCCAGCAGCCAAGGGACTCCGGGGAACACCATATATTTT	CASSQGTPGNTIYF
TRBV28	TRBJ1-1	.	TRBD1	TGTGCCAGCAGTTTAACAGGGGGCGCGGGGAACACTGAAGCTTTCTTT	CASSLTGGAGNTEAFF
TRBV19	TRBJ2-5	.	.	TGTGCCAGTAGACAGGGTGGAGAGACCCAGTACTTC	CASRQGGETQYF
TRBV7-3	TRBJ2-2	few	TRBD2	TGTGCCAGCAGCCGCACTAGCGGGGTCACCGGGGAGCTGTTTTTT	CASSRTSGVTGELFF
TRBV7-9	TRBJ2-3	few	TRBD1	TGTGCCAGCAGCTTTACAGGGGGCCTCACAGATACGCAGTATTTT	CASSFTGGLTDTQYF
TRBV30	TRBJ1-6	.	.	TGTGCCTCCATGGACAGTTATAATTCACCCCTCCACTTT	CASMDSYNSPLHF
TRBV18	TRBJ1-6	.	.	TGTGCCAGCTCACCACCTACCCCAGGTTCACCCCTCCACTTT	CASSPPTPGSPLHF
TRBV15	TRBJ1-1	.	.	TGTGCCACCAGCAGAGATCGGAGCAGAGTGAACACTGAAGCTTTCTTT	CATSRDRSRVNTEAFF
TRBV29-1	TRBJ2-7	.	TRBD1	TGCAGCGTTGAGGACAGGGCCGAGCAGTACTTC	CSVEDRAEQYF
TRBV29-1	TRBJ2-3	.	.	TGCAGCGTTGGTGGCCGAAGCACAGATACGCAGTATTTT	CSVGGRSTDTQYF
TRBV29-1	TRBJ1-4	.	.	TGCAGCGTTGCGGCGGCCTCTAATGAAAAACTGTTTTTT	CSVAAASNEKLFF
TRBV9	TRBJ1-6	few	TRBD1	TGTGCCAGCAGCGCAGGGGACAGCGGGGGAAGGTCACCCCTCCACTTT	CASSAGDSGGRSPLHF
TRBV7-8	TRBJ1-5	.	.	TGTGCCAGCAGCACCACACGTTATAGCAATCAGCCCCAGCATTTT	CASSTTRYSNQPQHF
TRBV4-3	TRBJ2-1	.	TRBD2	TGCGCCAGCAGCCATGTCGGGACTAGCGGTTACAATGAGCAGTTCTTC	CASSHVGTSGYNEQFF
TRBV6-5	TRBJ2-2	.	TRBD2	TGTGCCAGCAGCCGACTAGCGGGAGACCGGGAGCTGTTTTTT	CASSRLAGDRELFF
TRBV9	TRBJ2-2	few	TRBD2	TGTGCCAGCAGCGTAGGTGGTAGCGGGAGAAATCGGGGCGGGGAGCTGTTTTTT	CASSVGGSGRNRGGELFF
TRBV6-4	TRBJ2-7	.	.	TGTGCCAGCAGTTCCCGGGGGGGACAGGGCTACGAGCAGTACTTC	CASSSRGGQGYEQYF
TRBV5-1	TRBJ2-1	.	TRBD2	TGCGCCAGCAGCTTGGCCCTGACTAGCGTCAACAATGAGCAGTTCTTC	CASSLALTSVNNEQFF
TRBV19	TRBJ1-2	.	TRBD1	TGTGCCAGTAGTATACTGCAGGGGGCTAATGGCTACACCTTC	CASSILQGANGYTF
TRBV27	TRBJ1-1	once	TRBD1	TGTGCCAGCAACCCCCGACAGGGGTGGGGCACTGAAGCTTTCTTT	CASNPRQGWGTEAFF
TRBV10-3	TRBJ1-4	.	.	TGTGCCATCAGTTCGGATGAAAAACTGTTTTTT	CAISSDEKLFF
TRBV5-4	TRBJ1-4	.	.	TGTGCCAGCAGCAGGTCAGGGATTAATGAAAAACTGTTTTTT	CASSRSGINEKLFF
TRBV7-2	TRBJ2-1	.	TRBD1	TGTGCCAGCAGCTCCCCTCGGACAGGGGGTAACAATGAGCAGTTCTTC	CASSSPRTGGNNEQFF
TRBV27	TRBJ2-5	.	.	TGTGCCAGCAGTTCACAGGGTCCGGAGACCCAGTACTTC	CASSSQGPETQYF
TRBV3-1/TRBV3-2	TRBJ1-2	.	.	TGTGCCAGCAGCCAAGTGCTAGGGGACTATGGCTACACCTTC	CASSQVLGDYGYTF
TRBV28	TRBJ1-4	.	.	TGTGCCAGCAGTCCCCCAACCGGGGGGGATGAAAAACTGTTTTTT	CASSPPTGGDEKLFF
TRBV6-5	TRBJ2-7	.	TRBD2	TGTGCCAGCAGTCCCCCCAGCGGGAGAGAGCAGTACTTC	CASSPPSGREQYF
TRBV7-2	TRBJ1-2	.	.	TGTGCCAGCAGCTTATCGGCCAGGGCCTATGGCTACACCTTC	CASSLSARAYGYTF
TRBV5-4	TRBJ1-2	.	TRBD1	TGTGCCAGCAGCTCGACAGGGATAAGCGATGGCTACACCTTC	CASSSTGISDGYTF
TRBV18	TRBJ1-1	.	TRBD1	TGTGCCAGCTCAGAAACGTGGCAGGGGGAAACTGAAGCTTTCTTT	CASSETWQGETEAFF
TRBV7-3	TRBJ1-1	many	TRBD1	TGTGCCAGCAGCTCGGGACAGGAAGCCCTTGAAGCTTTCTTT	CASSSGQEALEAFF
TRBV7-3	TRBJ2-1	.	.	TGTGCCAGCAGCTTACAGGGGAGCTCCTACAATGAGCAGTTCTTC	CASSLQGSSYNEQFF
TRBV6-1	TRBJ2-6	.	TRBD1	TGTGCCAGCAGTGACCGGGACAGGGACTACTCTGGGGCCAACGTCCTGACTTTC	CASSDRDRDYSGANVLTF
TRBV7-2	TRBJ1-5	.	TRBD1	TGTGCCAGCAGCCCCCGGGACAGGGGCGAAAATCAGCCCCAGCATTTT	CASSPRDRGENQPQHF
TRBV7-2	TRBJ2-3	.	TRBD1	TGTGCCAGCAGCCTCGGACAGGGGTACACAGATACGCAGTATTTT	CASSLGQGYTDTQYF
TRBV12-5	TRBJ2-3	.	TRBD2	TGTGCTAGTGGTTTGGGGCTAGCGGGTACGCAGTATTTT	CASGLGLAGTQYF
TRBV9	TRBJ1-3	.	.	TGTGCCAGCAGCCCCGTTAGCGGGGGCCTCGGAAACACCATATATTTT	CASSPVSGGLGNTIYF
TRBV5-1	TRBJ1-4	.	TRBD1	TGCGCCAGCAGCCCCGGGACAGGGGGCGCTGGGGAAAAACTGTTTTTT	CASSPGTGGAGEKLFF
TRBV5-1	TRBJ2-5	.	TRBD2	TGCGCCAGCAGCTTGTCTGGGTCTAGCGGATTACAAGAGACCCAGTACTTC	CASSLSGSSGLQETQYF
TRBV7-2	TRBJ2-2	few	.	TGTGCCAGCACCCCTTGGGGGCACCAGAACACCGGGGAGCTGTTTTTT	CASTPWGHQNTGELFF
TRBV6-5	TRBJ2-7	.	.	TGTGCCAGCAAGAGGGACGGGAGCTCCTACGAGCAGTACTTC	CASKRDGSSYEQYF
TRBV6-6	TRBJ2-2	.	TRBD2	TGTGCCAGCACCCCCGCCGGGACTAGCGGCACCGGGGAGCTGTTTTTT	CASTPAGTSGTGELFF
TRBV6-2/TRBV6-3	TRBJ2-7	few	TRBD2	TGTGCCAGCAGCCTCGGGGCGGGAGTGTACTTCGAGCAGTACTTC	CASSLGAGVYFEQYF
TRBV19	TRBJ1-5	.	.	TGTGCCAGTAGTTTTTCAGGGGTCCAGCCCCAGCATTTT	CASSFSGVQPQHF
TRBV4-1	TRBJ2-7	.	TRBD1	TGCGCCAGCAGCCAACCAGGGGGCGCGATCTACGAGCAGTACTTC	CASSQPGGAIYEQYF
TRBV6-5	TRBJ1-2	.	TRBD1	TGTGCCAGCCAACGGGACAGGAGTTACTATGGCTACACCTTC	CASQRDRSYYGYTF
TRBV11-3	TRBJ1-1	.	.	TGTGCCAGCAGCTCAAACGGTTACACTGAAGCTTTCTTT	CASSSNGYTEAFF